This note documents a single T cell receptor (beta chain) sequence. Its antigen is unidentified. Coverage ceases 3 residues before the CDR3 finishes, and the germline J gene fills in the end. This record comes from a study of T cells in women clearing cervical HPV infection. Study at large: Cases were women with histologically confirmed HPV16-related CIN3 or worse, including a couple of invasive cancers. Case blood drawn at lesion detection; control blood after infection cleared.

Sequencing was performed with immunoSEQ multiplex PCR; in TCRdb, only in-frame clones are kept and a portion is missing. The listing contains 30,000 or so clones. General study findings and limits: CIN3+ cases had significantly higher TCR repertoire richness than controls, but evenness did not differ.

The CDR3 is 14 residues long. J gave up 2 bases and V 4 bases, and 4 bases lay outside the gene matches. CDR1 and CDR2 from the germline V gene are SGHTA and FQGNSA. The TCR was taken from a woman between 18 and 69 years old with a cervical HPV16 infection that either progressed to CIN3+ or cleared (not recorded which). The chain employs TRBV7-2 and TRBJ2-7; 8 nucleotides line up with TRBD2. The sequenced sample was blood buffy coat. The CDR3 loop reads CASSSSGPTYEQYF. CDR3 DNA, as far as it was read: TGTGCCAGCAGCTCTAGCGGGCCTACCTACGAG.